A single sample gave rise to the 20 T cell receptor beta chains below, sequenced in a study of blood T cells in healthy people across ages. A second about 7 to 12 cycle PCR used barcoded and J-beta primers. TCRdb re-derived calls from the 5' RACE reads in MiXCR, one entry per CDR3 protein. Of under 2,000,000 distinct CDR3 sequences in the sample, around 48% were seen once. Sequencing was carried out using blood. These receptors came from a middle-aged woman in good health.

The chain employs TRBV11-2 and TRBJ2-1; 11 bases match TRBD1. The CDR3 loop spans 15 amino acids. V lost 6 bases, J lost 6 bases, and 7 bases stayed unmatched. CDR1 and CDR2 from the germline V gene are SGHAT and FQNNGV. The CDR3 region is CASSVEGTGGNEQFF. The CDR3 bases are TGTGCCAGCAGTGTAGAAGGGACAGGGGGCAATGAGCAGTTCTTC.

CDR3 nucleotide sequence: TGTGCCACCAGTGCCCACACAGGGCCGGAGACCCAGTACTTC. Translated, it gives CATSAHTGPETQYF. V and J are TRBV24-1 and TRBJ2-5; a possible D gene is TRBD1 (6 bases). V lost 5 bases and J 5 bases, leaving 14 bases between the germline ends. Germline CDR1 reads KGHDR; CDR2 reads SFDVKD. There are 14 residues in the CDR3.

The CDR3 region has the DNA TGCAGCGCATACAGGGAGGGCTATGGCTACACCTTC. It specifies CSAYREGYGYTF. The rearrangement links TRBV29-1 to TRBJ1-2; possibly TRBD1 for D (6 bases). The CDR3 runs 12 residues. Trimming pared 7 bases from V and 4 bases from J, leaving 13 bases between. CDR1 and CDR2 from the germline V gene are SQVTM and ANQGSEA.

The rearrangement joins TRBV27 to TRBJ2-3; the D is unclear. Trimming shortened V by 2 bases and J by 2 bases, and 8 bases separated the two germline ends. The V gene's germline CDR1 is MNHEY and CDR2 SMNVEV (reference sequence). This CDR3 is 14 amino acids long. For the CDR3, the DNA is TGTGCCAGCAGTTTACTACAGTACACAGATACGCAGTATTTT. Translation: CASSLLQYTDTQYF.

This clonotype was recorded a few times. The DNA for the CDR3 is TGTGCCAGCAGTTACGGCAGGGGATCTTCCTACGAGCAGTACTTC. Residues: CASSYGRGSSYEQYF. This chain joins TRBV6-6 and TRBJ2-7; a weak D match, TRBD1 (6 bases). Per the germline V gene, CDR1 is MNHNY and CDR2 is SVGAGI (reference sequence). The V end was cut by 2 bases, the J end by 1 base, with 12 bases between. The CDR3 consists of 15 residues.

Turning to this clonotype: One end of the junction varies from germline; a read error may be responsible. The rearrangement uses TRBV28 and TRBJ2-7; 8 nucleotides line up with TRBD1. The last part of the DNA fits TRBJ2-5 better; the J call may be wrong. The V gene's germline CDR1 is MDHEN and CDR2 SYDVKM. This CDR3 has 15 amino acids. CDR3 bases: TGTGCCGGCAGTACCCCCGGGACAGGAAAAGAGACCCAGTACTTC. As protein: CAGSTPGTGKETQYF.

The CDR3: CSARSSVETQYF. The CDR3 DNA sequence: TGCAGTGCTAGATCCAGCGTGGAGACCCAGTACTTC. The V and J genes are TRBV20-1 and TRBJ2-4; no clear D gene. Judging by the DNA end, TRBJ2-5 fits better; the J call may be wrong. Germline assignment: CDR1 DFQATT and CDR2 SNEGSKA (reference sequence). This CDR3 has 12 amino acids.

The rearrangement uses TRBV20-1 and TRBJ1-6, with no clear D. CDR1 is DFQATT, CDR2 SNEGSKA, per germline (reference sequence). Trimming took 1 base from V and 7 from J, leaving 11 bases between them. The CDR3 extends over 14 amino acids. The CDR3 protein is CSARGKSLNSPLHF. DNA for the CDR3: TGCAGTGCTAGAGGGAAAAGCTTGAATTCACCCCTCCACTTT.

This clonotype was seen only a few times. CDR3 residues: CASSVGGLRTQYF. The CDR3, as DNA: TGTGCCAGCAGCGTAGGCGGCTTAAGGACCCAGTACTTC. V and J are TRBV9 and TRBJ2-5; D is unresolved. The CDR3 length is 13 residues. The germline gives CDR1 SGDLS, CDR2 YYNGEE. Trimming took 0 bases from V and 7 from J, leaving 10 bases between them.

The chain uses TRBV10-3 and TRBJ1-6; maybe TRBD1 (6 bases). The V gene lost 2 bases and the J gene lost 5 bases, with 10 bases spanning the gap. Per germline, CDR1 ENHRY and CDR2 SYGVKD. The CDR3 has 15 amino acids. The CDR3 sequence: CAISENRVNNSPLHF. As DNA, the CDR3 is TGTGCCATCAGTGAGAACAGGGTGAATAATTCACCCCTCCACTTT.

This clonotype was detected only a few times. This sequence joins TRBV12-3 or TRBV12-4 and TRBJ2-7, with D possibly being TRBD2 (5 bases). This CDR3 is built from 13 residues. V was clipped by 4 bases and J by 7 bases, with 14 bases between them. The CDR3 reads CASSSGRGWEQYF. As DNA, the CDR3 is TGTGCCAGCAGTTCCGGCCGGGGTTGGGAGCAGTACTTC.

The J gene is TRBJ1-4, the V gene TRBV21-1; the table gives TRBD1 as D, unverified against the DNA. TRBV21-1 corresponds to a pseudogene. The CDR3 is 17 residues long. The CDR3 DNA follows: TGTGCCAGCAGCAAAGTGATGGGGACAAGGAGGAATGAAAAACTGTTTTTT. As protein: CASSKVMGTRRNEKLFF.

The rearrangement links TRBV5-1 to TRBJ2-7; D remains ambiguous. This CDR3 is 14 amino acids long. V was pared by 4 bases and J by 2 bases, with 13 bases between. Germline lookup yields CDR1 SGHRS and CDR2 YFSETQ. CDR3 nucleotide sequence: TGCGCCAGCAGCCCCTCCAGTGGGACCTACGAGCAGTACTTC. Its protein is CASSPSSGTYEQYF.

Concerning this clonotype: An end of the junction does not agree with germline; a read error may underlie this. This sequence joins TRBV6-5 and TRBJ2-1, with D tentatively TRBD2 (5 bases). Germline V lookup: CDR1 MNHEY, CDR2 SVGAGI. This CDR3 comprises 13 residues. The CDR3 sequence is CVSSTQTIGEQFF. CDR3 sequence (DNA): TGTGTCAGCAGTACGCAGACTATTGGTGAGCAGTTCTTC.

This clonotype was counted a few times. The rearrangement links TRBV9 to TRBJ2-3, with a weak D call TRBD1 (7 bases). This CDR3 is built from 14 residues. The germline V and J ends were trimmed by 6 bases and 0 bases, with 11 bases remaining between them. CDR1 SGDLS and CDR2 YYNGEE come from the germline V gene. CDR3 region: CASKQGTSTDTQYF. The CDR3 region has the DNA TGTGCCAGCAAACAGGGGACTAGCACAGATACGCAGTATTTT. The whole variable domain, filled in from reference TRBV9 and TRBJ2-3, reads DSGVTQTPKHLITATGQRVTLRCSPRSGDLSVYWYQQSLDQGLQFLIQYYNGEERAKGNILERFSAQQFPDLHSELNLSSLELGDSALYFCASKQGTSTDTQYFGPGTRLTVL.

This clonotype was observed a few times. This chain connects TRBV29-1 to TRBJ2-3, with D uncertain. There are 15 residues in the CDR3. Trimming took off 0 bases at V and 2 bases at J, with 12 bases between the two ends. Germline V gene lookup returns CDR1 SQVTM and CDR2 ANQGSEA. The CDR3, as DNA: TGCAGCGTTGAAGATGTGCACGCAGCCACAGATACGCAGTATTTT. Its translation: CSVEDVHAATDTQYF.

About this clonotype: Compared with germline, one end of the junction differs, possibly owing to a read error. The gene calls are TRBV20-1 and TRBJ2-7, with 8 bases identical to TRBD2. TRBJ2-5 matches the DNA end more closely, so the J call is doubtful. Germline V gene sequence: CDR1 DFQATT, CDR2 SNEGSKA (reference sequence). The CDR3 has 15 residues. DNA of the CDR3: TGCAGCGCTAGAGTCTCGAGCGGGGGAGTTGGGACCCAGTACTTC. It translates to CSARVSSGGVGTQYF.

This clonotype was seen a few times. The CDR3 protein is CSVNQGRYEQYF. The CDR3, as DNA: TGCAGTGTAAACCAGGGAAGGTACGAGCAGTACTTC. V gene TRBV20-1 combines with J gene TRBJ2-7; D may be TRBD1 (5 bases). Germline V lookup: CDR1 DFQATT, CDR2 SNEGSKA (reference sequence). The CDR3 loop spans 12 amino acids. Deletions cut 7 bases from V and 4 bases from J, with 14 bases between.

V gene TRBV29-1 combines with J gene TRBJ2-5; D perhaps matches TRBD2 (6 bases). V was pared by 4 bases and J by 2 bases, with 20 bases between. CDR3 size: 16 residues. Germline V gene lookup returns CDR1 SQVTM and CDR2 ANQGSEA. The CDR3 DNA reads TGCAGCGTTGCCCCCGGCGGGGCGGATTGGCAAGAGACCCAGTACTTC. This encodes CSVAPGGADWQETQYF.

The chain carries TRBV4-1 and TRBJ1-1; no clear D. The CDR3 totals 16 residues. Trimming took 0 bases from V and 0 from J, leaving 11 bases between them. Germline CDR1 MGHRA, CDR2 YSYEKL. DNA of the CDR3: TGCGCCAGCAGCCAAGAGAATGGGCAGCTGAACACTGAAGCTTTCTTT. Residues: CASSQENGQLNTEAFF.